This T cell receptor (beta chain) was retrieved from a study of control samples from healthy donors and cancer patients. V was pared by 5 bases and J by 11 bases, with 14 bases of the junction left unmatched. The germline V gene has CDR1 SGHTA and CDR2 FQGNSA. The CDR3 has 14 amino acids. This clone appeared a single time. TCRdb's table, derived via immunoSEQ multiplex PCR, lists solely in-frame clones and lacks some. The sample has 400,000 to 500,000 clones, approximately 92% seen once. The TCR comes from a man aged 35-49 years with head and neck cancer. Sequences were obtained from PBMCs. This chain links TRBV7-2 with TRBJ1-1, with 7 bases aligning to TRBD1. CDR3: CASSHPTGQVEAFF. CDR3 DNA sequence: TGTGCCAGCAGCCACCCCACCGGACAGGTTGAGGCTTTCTTT.